The 15 T cell receptor beta chains in this list originate from one sample, sequenced in a study of identical twins. TCRdb processed the 5' RACE reads anew with MiXCR; each CDR3 protein has one entry. The sample carries about 190,000 distinct CDR3 sequences, 15% to 20% recorded once. These data were likewise used in another study, on T cells expressing NK-cell markers.

Sequencing was performed on CD8+ T cells sorted from blood. These receptor sequences come from a woman between 18 and 30 years old in good health.

This clonotype was seen a handful of times. The V and J genes are TRBV6-2 or TRBV6-3 and TRBJ2-1; D is uncertain. The CDR3 runs to 13 residues. Trimming pared 7 bases from V and 1 base from J, leaving 8 bases between. Germline CDR1 and CDR2: MNHEY and SVGEGT. This chain's CDR3 is CASTLRSYNEQFF. The CDR3 nucleotides are TGTGCCAGCACTTTAAGATCCTACAATGAGCAGTTCTTC.

This clonotype has just a few counts. V and J are TRBV11-2 and TRBJ2-3; 9 nucleotides agree with TRBD2. The V segment lost 5 bases and the J segment 4 bases; nucleotides outside the gene matches: 10. Looked up from germline, CDR1 is SGHAT and CDR2 is FQNNGV. CDR3 length: 16 amino acids. In DNA form, the CDR3 reads TGTGCCAGCAGCGTGACATTAGCGGGAGAGGCAGATACGCAGTATTTT. This gives the protein CASSVTLAGEADTQYF.

The chain uses TRBV6-1 and TRBJ2-1; the D gene is possibly TRBD2 (5 bases). Trimming removed 6 bases from V and 5 bases from J, with 17 bases in between. This CDR3 comprises 15 residues. CDR1 is MNHNS and CDR2 is SASEGT in the germline V gene. CDR3 nucleotides: TGTGCCAGCAGCTTGGTAGCGAGCAAGAACAATGAGCAGTTCTTC. It specifies CASSLVASKNNEQFF.

The chain joins TRBV12-3 or TRBV12-4 to TRBJ2-7; D gene ambiguous. Trimming pared 5 bases from V and 3 bases from J, leaving 14 bases between. The CDR3 consists of 14 residues. This CDR3 reads CASSTRTENYEQYF. CDR3 DNA sequence: TGTGCCAGCAGTACCCGGACCGAAAACTACGAGCAGTACTTC.

This clonotype has only a few counts. The chain links TRBV4-2 to TRBJ2-3; D gene uncertain. The CDR3 runs 15 residues. CDR1 is LGHNA, CDR2 YNFKEQ, per germline. Trimming stripped 0 bases from V and 2 bases from J, with 9 bases between. This CDR3 is CASSQDSAATDTQYF. The CDR3 DNA sequence: TGTGCCAGCAGCCAAGATTCGGCAGCCACAGATACGCAGTATTTT.

This clonotype was observed a handful of times. This chain uses TRBV21-1 with TRBJ2-1. TRBV21-1 is recorded as a pseudogene. The CDR3 is 18 residues long. The CDR3: CASSKDGRSARPYNEQFF. In DNA form, the CDR3 reads TGTGCCAGCAGCAAAGATGGTCGGTCAGCCCGCCCCTACAATGAGCAGTTCTTC.

The rearrangement uses TRBV6-9 and TRBJ1-2; D unclear. V shed 5 bases and J shed 8 bases, with 9 bases lying between them. Germline V gives CDR1 MNHGY, CDR2 SVAAGI. This CDR3 spans 11 amino acids. CDR3 nucleotides: TGTGCCAGCAGTCCATTTCAGGGCTACACCTTC. It codes for CASSPFQGYTF.

The chain uses TRBV3-1 and TRBJ2-3; D gene uncertain. The CDR3 runs to 13 residues. Germline CDR1 and CDR2: LGHDT and YNNKEL (reference sequence). V lost 0 bases and J lost 9, with 10 bases in between. The CDR3 loop reads CASSQDRMITQYF. The CDR3 DNA sequence: TGTGCCAGCAGCCAAGACAGGATGATCACGCAGTATTTT.

This clonotype was detected a few times. The CDR3: CASSHLFAGKNLDTEAFF. CDR3 nucleotide sequence: TGTGCCAGCAGCCATCTGTTCGCAGGGAAGAATTTGGACACTGAAGCTTTCTTT. This rearrangement joins TRBV14 to TRBJ1-1; D may be TRBD1 (5 bases). CDR1 and CDR2 from the germline V gene are SGHDN and FVKESK. The CDR3 totals 18 residues. V was trimmed by 3 bases and J by 3 bases, leaving 23 bases between them. Variable domain in full (rest from reference TRBV14 and TRBJ1-1): EAGVTQFPSHSVIEKGQTVTLRCDPISGHDNLYWYRRVMGKEIKFLLHFVKESKQDESGMPNNRFLAERTGGTYSTLKVQPAELEDSGVYFCASSHLFAGKNLDTEAFFGQGTRLTVV.

The J gene is TRBJ2-1, the V gene TRBV11-2; 8 bases align to TRBD2. The germline V gene encodes CDR1 SGHAT and CDR2 FQNNGV. The CDR3 spans 14 residues. V lost 6 bases to trimming and J lost 6 bases; unmatched junction nucleotides: 7. CDR3 in amino acids: CASRGLESGNEQFF. The CDR3 DNA reads TGTGCCAGCAGGGGACTAGAGTCCGGCAATGAGCAGTTCTTC.

In this sample, this clonotype turned up a few times. The V call is TRBV9, the J call TRBJ1-1; D possibly corresponds to TRBD1 (6 bases). This CDR3 is 12 amino acids long. In germline, CDR1 is SGDLS, CDR2 YYNGEE. V was trimmed by 0 bases and J by 11 bases, leaving 11 bases between them. This chain's CDR3 is CASSVGSGAAFF. The CDR3 bases are TGTGCCAGCAGCGTAGGATCGGGGGCGGCTTTCTTT.

This clonotype occurred a few times. The chain is built from TRBV6-5 and TRBJ2-1, with D unresolved. The germline V gene has CDR1 MNHEY and CDR2 SVGAGI. The V end lost 4 bases, the J end lost 5 bases, and 18 bases lay between the germline ends. CDR3 length: 16 amino acids. The chain's CDR3 is CASSSNTALVDNEQFF. The CDR3 DNA follows: TGTGCCAGCAGTTCCAATACCGCCTTGGTTGACAATGAGCAGTTCTTC.

J is TRBJ2-1 and V is TRBV21-1; no check of the table's D call, TRBD1, against the DNA was made. TRBV21-1 is a recognized pseudogene. The CDR3 contains 16 residues. The CDR3 DNA reads TGTGCCAGCAGCAAAACGAGCCAGGGCGAGTTCGATGAGCAGTTCTTC. Its translation is CASSKTSQGEFDEQFF.

This clonotype occurred a few times. The chain recombines TRBV7-9 with TRBJ2-5; a weak D match, TRBD1 (6 bases). Germline assignment: CDR1 SEHNR and CDR2 FQNEAQ (reference sequence). V was trimmed by 5 bases and J by 2 bases, leaving 18 bases between them. The CDR3 has 16 residues. The CDR3 sequence is CASSGGSLRPQETQYF. The DNA for the CDR3 is TGTGCCAGCAGCGGGGGCTCCTTGCGCCCGCAAGAGACCCAGTACTTC.

The V call is TRBV7-9, the J call TRBJ2-1; D unresolved. This CDR3 region has 12 residues. V was clipped by 1 base and J by 9 bases, with 7 bases between them. The germline V gene has CDR1 SEHNR and CDR2 FQNEAQ (reference sequence). CDR3 sequence reads: CASSLDGIEQFF. The CDR3 region has the DNA TGTGCCAGCAGCTTAGACGGCATTGAGCAGTTCTTC.